This T cell receptor beta chain was retrieved from a study of control samples from healthy donors and cancer patients. V was cut by 1 base and J by 6 bases, with 4 bases left in between. From germline, CDR1 is SEHNR and CDR2 FQNEAQ (reference sequence). CDR3 size: 12 residues. Clones were sequenced by immunoSEQ multiplex PCR, and TCRdb holds only the in-frame ones, with some missing. The table shows 130,000 or so clones, with over 75% occurring only once. This receptor was identified in a man aged 50-60 years in good health. The rearrangement joins TRBV7-9 to TRBJ2-1; D ambiguous. Source material: blood. CDR3 protein: CASSLGSNEQFF. CDR3 nucleotide sequence: TGTGCCAGCAGCTTAGGGTCCAATGAGCAGTTCTTC.